This T cell receptor (beta chain) is from a study of blood T cell repertoires in COVID-19. Study-level information: The United States, Italy and Spain were the sources of the acute and convalescent COVID-19 samples. T cells, B-cell-depleted T cells, or PBMCs supplied cDNA or gDNA.

In this sample, this clone turned up a few times. Methods used by the authors: Nucleated cell number was recorded as an estimate derived from reference gene primer amplification. Profiled with immunoSEQ multiplex PCR; TCRdb holds only in-frame clones, not every one. That table furnishes V, J and clone size, whereas the DNA furnished D and trimming. In the table there are around 100,000 clones, roughly 82% of which are singletons. Material: peripheral blood. This TCR was sampled from a woman in her thirties or forties with acute or convalescent COVID-19.

CDR3 DNA sequence: TGTGCCAGCAGCTTATTTAATCGTAGAGGCTATGGCTACACCTTC. This sequence encodes CASSLFNRRGYGYTF. This chain joins TRBV7-9 and TRBJ1-2; D not resolved. Trimming removed 2 bases at V and 4 bases at J, with 14 bases between. The CDR3 is 15 residues long. Germline values: CDR1 SEHNR, CDR2 FQNEAQ (reference sequence).